Presented here are 8 T cell receptor beta chains from one specimen sequenced in a study of CXCR3-negative and CXCR3-positive naive CD8 T cells. Regarding the study as a whole: TRB CDR3 hydrophobicity was greater in CXCR3-positive naive cells than in CXCR3-negative naive cells.

UMI labels and 5' RACE were used to prepare the TRB cDNA libraries. TCRdb reprocessed the 5' RACE reads and keeps a single row for each CDR3 protein, giving no DNA. Its clone listing holds some 64,000 distinct CDR3 sequences. Their recognized antigens are unknown. Sample: naive CXCR3+ CD8+ T cells from blood. Regarding subset: CD45RO-CCR7+CD27+CD95- naive CD8+ T cells expressing CXCR3 (TNR3+). The receptors were gathered from a human donor in good health. Some clones in this sample may be carry-over from other donors' samples.

V is TRBV19 and J is TRBJ1-2; the TCRdb call, TRBD1, lacks DNA for checking. This CDR3 has 13 amino acids. Looked up from germline, CDR1 is LNHDA and CDR2 is SQIVND (reference sequence). This CDR3 is CASSPGQLYGYTF.

CDR3 sequence reads: CASSPGQGSNVNTEAFF. The rearrangement uses TRBV6-2 or TRBV6-3 and TRBJ1-1; TCRdb's D gene call, TRBD1, goes unchecked for lack of DNA. The germline V gene encodes CDR1 MNHEY and CDR2 SVGEGT. This CDR3 spans 17 amino acids.

CDR3 protein: CPEGAGCETQYF. The gene calls are TRBV12-3 or TRBV12-4 and TRBJ2-5; as DNA is missing, the TRBD2 call by TCRdb cannot be tested. The CDR3 runs 12 residues.

CDR3 residues: CSARGSWAEAFF. The chain uses TRBV20-1 and TRBJ1-1; the D call from TCRdb, TRBD1, cannot be confirmed without DNA. CDR1 is DFQATT, CDR2 SNEGSKA, per germline (reference sequence). The CDR3 spans 12 residues.

V usage is TRBV27 and J usage is TRBJ2-1. The CDR3 runs to 13 residues. Germline V CDR1 and CDR2: MNHEY, SMNVEV (reference sequence). The CDR3 sequence: CASSLAHSNEQFF.

The V gene is TRBV25-1, the J gene TRBJ2-7; the TCRdb call, TRBD1, lacks DNA for checking. Germline V lookup: CDR1 MGHDK, CDR2 SYGVNS. The length of the CDR3 is 14 residues. The CDR3 spells CASSEYGPPYEQYF.

The V gene is TRBV6-2 or TRBV6-3, the J gene TRBJ1-1. The CDR3 contains 14 residues. Germline V CDR1 and CDR2: MNHEY, SVGEGT. This CDR3 is CASTLANLNTEAFF.

V gene TRBV20-1 combines with J gene TRBJ1-4. This CDR3 contains 14 residues. CDR1 is DFQATT and CDR2 is SNEGSKA in the germline V gene (reference sequence). The CDR3 here is CSNTRTPSGSELFF.